This record concerns one T cell receptor (beta chain) sequence. This entry is derived from a study of blood T cell repertoires in COVID-19. Turning to the study itself: The United States, Italy and Spain provided the acute and convalescent COVID-19 samples.

CDR3 length: 14 amino acids. In the original processing: Amplifying reference gene primers gave estimates of nucleated cell counts. Measured with immunoSEQ multiplex PCR; TCRdb has only the in-frame clones, and not every one. The V and J calls and clone size were taken over from that table, and D and trimming were inferred from the DNA. The repertoire has more than 35,000 clones, roughly 88% of them found once; the top ten carry about 10%. This chain links TRBV21-1 with TRBJ1-5; TRBD1 reflects the table's D call only, with no check against the DNA. TRBV21-1 is flagged as a pseudogene. Sequenced material: peripheral blood. This TCR was recovered from a man in his 60s with active COVID-19. The CDR3 is CASSIDRGNQPQHF. The CDR3 DNA sequence: TGTGCCAGCAGCATCGACAGGGGAAATCAGCCCCAGCATTTT.